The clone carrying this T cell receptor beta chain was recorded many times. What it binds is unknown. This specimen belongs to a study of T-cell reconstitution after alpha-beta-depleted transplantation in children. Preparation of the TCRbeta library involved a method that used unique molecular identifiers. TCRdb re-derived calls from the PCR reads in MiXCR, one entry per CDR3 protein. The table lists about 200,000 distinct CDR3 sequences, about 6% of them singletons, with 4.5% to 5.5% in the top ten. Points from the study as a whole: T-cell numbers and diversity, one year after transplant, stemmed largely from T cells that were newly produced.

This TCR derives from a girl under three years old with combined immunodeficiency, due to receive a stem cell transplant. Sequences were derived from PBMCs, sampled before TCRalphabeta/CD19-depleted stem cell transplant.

The DNA of the CDR3 is TGTGCCAGCAGTTTAGCGGGGGGGAACACTGAAGCTTTCTTT. Protein: CASSLAGGNTEAFF. V is TRBV12-3 or TRBV12-4 and J is TRBJ1-1, with D maybe TRBD1 (5 bases). The CDR3 has 14 amino acids. Trimming pared 0 bases from V and 1 base from J, leaving 6 bases between.